This T cell receptor (beta chain) was documented in a study of CD8 T cells in ankylosing spondylitis. This clonotype was detected ten times or more. Its antigen is still unknown. Each CDR3 protein is one row after TCRdb ran MiXCR on the 5' RACE reads. The table has 700,000 to 1,000,000 distinct CDR3 sequences, about 12% seen once; the top ten hold 0.45% to 0.6%. V lost 3 bases and J lost 3, with 8 bases in between. CDR3 size: 14 residues. Germline V gene lookup returns CDR1 SGHTA and CDR2 FQGNSA. Overall study results and limits: What appeared characteristic of ankylosing spondylitis blood was a TCR beta motif of 7 or 8 highly homologous variants.

The sequence derives from a male donor with ankylosing spondylitis. The chain recombines TRBV7-2 with TRBJ2-2; D ambiguous. Sequenced sample: blood, either unsorted or a sorted T cell fraction (not recorded which). The CDR3 region has the DNA TGTGCCAGCAGCTTGAGTAGGGACACCGGGGAGCTGTTTTTT. Amino acids: CASSLSRDTGELFF.